These T cell receptor beta chains were read from a single sample in a study of blood T cell repertoires in COVID-19. TCRdb's copy holds only in-frame clones and misses some; the assay was immunoSEQ multiplex PCR. The sample has fewer than 200,000 clones; approximately 79% are singletons. Sequencing was done on a sample of peripheral blood. The receptor set was obtained from a woman in her sixties or seventies with acute or convalescent COVID-19. CDR3s include the opening cysteine and the closing phenylalanine or tryptophan. The order of the fields is D gene, J gene, clone size, V gene, CDR3 DNA, CDR3 protein. D genes are given only for firm matches. Size is omitted from some rows. Given values are once, few, many or a class for expanded clones.

>TRBD1|TRBJ2-7|NA|TRBV5-4
TGTGCCAGCAGCCCCACCCCCAGGGGGTGGCACGAGCAGTACTTC
CASSPTPRGWHEQYF
>NA|TRBJ2-3|NA|TRBV5-1
TGCGCCAGCAGAGACAGGGGAGGGACAGATACGCAGTATTTT
CASRDRGGTDTQYF
>TRBD1|TRBJ1-1|NA|TRBV5-1
TGCGCCAGCAGCTTGCGGACAGGGGGTTCGTCATTCGGAGCTTTCTTT
CASSLRTGGSSFGAFF
>NA|TRBJ2-3|NA|TRBV7-9
TGTGCCAGCAGCTCCCGGGATCTCAGCACAGATACGCAGTATTTT
CASSSRDLSTDTQYF
>NA|TRBJ2-3|NA|TRBV9
TGTGCCAGCAGCGCCGGGACCAACGGCGGGGCAGATACGCAGTATTTT
CASSAGTNGGADTQYF
>TRBD1|TRBJ1-2|NA|TRBV7-2
TGTGCCAGCAGATCGGGACAGTTGAGGGGACGGTATGGCTACACCTTC
CASRSGQLRGRYGYTF
>TRBD1|TRBJ1-2|NA|TRBV3-1/TRBV3-2
TGTGCCAGCAGCCAAGGGAGAGGGACAGCCTATGGCTACACCTTC
CASSQGRGTAYGYTF
>TRBD2|TRBJ2-7|NA|TRBV6-6
TGTGCCAGCAGAACCAGCGGGAGCACCCACGAGCAGTACTTC
CASRTSGSTHEQYF
>NA|TRBJ1-2|NA|TRBV6-5
TGTGCCAGCAGTTATGGTTTGGCAGGGGAAGGCTACACCTTC
CASSYGLAGEGYTF
>TRBD1|TRBJ2-7|NA|TRBV24-1
TGTGCCACCAGTGCTAGCGGACAGGGGAGGTACGAGCAGTACTTC
CATSASGQGRYEQYF
>NA|TRBJ1-6|once|TRBV3-1/TRBV3-2
TGTGCCAGCAGCCAAGGGGGCCAGACGGATTCACCCCTCCACTTT
CASSQGGQTDSPLHF
>TRBD2|TRBJ2-3|NA|TRBV5-1
TGCGCCAGCAGCTTGGCGGGAGGGCCCTCAGATACGCAGTATTTT
CASSLAGGPSDTQYF
>NA|TRBJ2-6|NA|TRBV7-8
TGTGCCAGCAGCTCCTCTGGGGCTTACGGGGCCAACGTCCTGACTTTC
CASSSSGAYGANVLTF
>TRBD2|TRBJ2-3|NA|TRBV6-5
TGTGCCAGCAGCGCGGGACTAGGCCACACAGATACGCAGTATTTT
CASSAGLGHTDTQYF
>NA|TRBJ2-4|NA|TRBV28
TGTGCCAGCACCTCCCCGGCGGGTACAGTTAAAAACATTCAGTACTTC
CASTSPAGTVKNIQYF
>TRBD1|TRBJ1-2|few|TRBV6-4
TGTGCCAGCAGTGACGGGACAGGTGGACCCTATGGCTACACCTTC
CASSDGTGGPYGYTF
>TRBD2|TRBJ2-1|NA|TRBV29-1
TGCAGCGCCGAGGGGACTAGCACCAATGAGCAGTTCTTC
CSAEGTSTNEQFF
>NA|TRBJ1-1|NA|TRBV6-5
TGTGCCAGCAGTTACCGTACCGGGAACACTGAAGCTTTCTTT
CASSYRTGNTEAFF
>TRBD2|TRBJ2-1|NA|TRBV6-5
TGTGCCAGCAGGGTGGGGGGGTTTACGCGGAATGAGCAGTTCTTC
CASRVGGFTRNEQFF
>NA|TRBJ1-1|NA|TRBV30
TGTGCCTGGAGTCCCCCTGCGGGACGGAACACTGAAGCTTTCTTT
CAWSPPAGRNTEAFF
>TRBD1|TRBJ1-6|few|TRBV3-1/TRBV3-2
TGTGCCAGCAGCCCACCGACAGGGGCTAATTCACCCCTCCACTTT
CASSPPTGANSPLHF
>NA|TRBJ1-2|NA|TRBV19
TGTGCCAGTAACCCTGGCGGTGGCTACACCTTC
CASNPGGGYTF
>NA|TRBJ1-3|few|TRBV4-1
TGCGCCAGCAGCCAAGCGGTAGGAAACACCATATATTTT
CASSQAVGNTIYF
>NA|TRBJ2-5|NA|TRBV6-6
TGTGCCAGCAGTTACTCCCGGACGGGGGAGACCCAGTACTTC
CASSYSRTGETQYF
>TRBD1|TRBJ1-4|once|TRBV19
TGTGCCAGTAGTATGCCCGGACAGGCTACAACTAATGAAAAACTGTTTTTT
CASSMPGQATTNEKLFF
>TRBD2|TRBJ2-1|NA|TRBV7-3
TGTGCCAGCAGCTTCCGACTAGCGGGAGCTAGAAATGAGCAGTTCTTC
CASSFRLAGARNEQFF
>TRBD2|TRBJ2-1|NA|TRBV27
TGTGCCAGCAGTTTAAATCCTAGCGGACTATACAATGAGCAGTTCTTC
CASSLNPSGLYNEQFF
>NA|TRBJ1-1|NA|TRBV9
TGTGCCAGCAGCGTAGGGGCAGGTGGGGAAGCTTTCTTT
CASSVGAGGEAFF
>NA|TRBJ2-7|NA|TRBV7-2
TGTGCCAGCAGCTTAGTAGCCGCTATGAGCGAGCAGTACTTC
CASSLVAAMSEQYF
>TRBD2|TRBJ2-1|NA|TRBV5-1
TGCGCCAGCAGCGCTATAGCGGGAGACTACAATGAGCAGTTCTTC
CASSAIAGDYNEQFF
>NA|TRBJ1-1|NA|TRBV7-6
TGTGCCAGCGGGGCGAGCGGGAGCACTGAAGCTTTCTTT
CASGASGSTEAFF
>NA|TRBJ2-3|NA|TRBV5-1
TGCGCCAGCAGCTCTCAGGGGAGCACAGATACGCAGTATTTT
CASSSQGSTDTQYF
>NA|TRBJ1-1|NA|TRBV21-1
TGTGCCAGCAGAAAGGGACAGGGCCGACGAAGTCAAGAAAACGGGGCTATGGGAGCTTTCTTT
CASRKGQGRRSQENGAMGAFF
>NA|TRBJ2-2|few|TRBV18
TGTGCCAGCTCACCAGACTGGGCCGGGGAGCTGTTTTTT
CASSPDWAGELFF
>TRBD2|TRBJ2-7|NA|TRBV10-1
TGCGCCAGCAGTGAGGCCCCTAGCGGGATTCACGAGCAGTACTTC
CASSEAPSGIHEQYF
>TRBD1|TRBJ1-5|NA|TRBV24-1
TGTGCCACCAGTGATTTCGGACAGGGTGGCAATCAGCCCCAGCATTTT
CATSDFGQGGNQPQHF
>NA|TRBJ2-6|NA|TRBV6-1
TGTGCCAGCAGTGATTACTCTGGGGCCAACGTCCTGACTTTC
CASSDYSGANVLTF
>NA|TRBJ2-5|few|TRBV2
TGTGCCAGCAGTGCCTTAGCCCAACAAGAGACCCAGTACTTC
CASSALAQQETQYF
>NA|TRBJ1-2|NA|TRBV12-3/TRBV12-4
TGTGCCAGCAGTTTATGGACAGCCTATGGCTACACCTTC
CASSLWTAYGYTF
>NA|TRBJ2-2|NA|TRBV9
TGTGCCAGCAGCGTATACAGGCGTACCGGGGAGCTGTTTTTT
CASSVYRRTGELFF
>NA|TRBJ2-7|few|TRBV4-1
TGCGCCAGCAGCCCCGGGAGCGGGCCCTACGAGCAGTACTTC
CASSPGSGPYEQYF
>NA|TRBJ2-2|NA|TRBV24-1
TGTGCCACCAGTGATCCCCGCAGGGTAGGGTCCACCGGGGAGCTGTTTTTT
CATSDPRRVGSTGELFF
>NA|TRBJ2-3|NA|TRBV21-1
TGTGCCAGCAGCAGAGGTCTCCGGGCAGATACGCAGTATTTT
CASSRGLRADTQYF
>TRBD1|TRBJ1-1|few|TRBV5-6
TGTGCCAGTGGAATTGGACAGGGGGATGGGGCTTTCTTT
CASGIGQGDGAFF
>NA|TRBJ1-1|few|TRBV19
TGTGCCAGTAGTTACAGGACTGAAGCTTTCTTT
CASSYRTEAFF
>TRBD2|TRBJ2-2|NA|TRBV7-3
TGTGCCAGCAGCTTCACTAGCGGGAGGCCGGGCGGGGAGCTGTTTTTT
CASSFTSGRPGGELFF
>TRBD1|TRBJ1-3|NA|TRBV4-1
TGCGCCAGCAGCCAAGGAGGGGGACAGGGGGCCTTAGAACCTGGAAACACCATATATTTT
CASSQGGGQGALEPGNTIYF
>NA|TRBJ2-7|NA|TRBV18
TGTGCCAGCACATCAGGGGACTACGAGCAGTACTTC
CASTSGDYEQYF
>NA|TRBJ2-5|NA|TRBV5-6
TGTGCCAGCAGCTTGGTTAAGGCACCCGGGGAGACCCAGTACTTC
CASSLVKAPGETQYF